This T cell receptor beta chain was sequenced in a study of beta chain features in type 1 diabetes. Study-level points and caveats: When cDNA is sequenced, cells with high TCR expression could be over-represented. Patients' naive, central memory and Treg TCRB repertoires seemed closer to one another than those of healthy donors.

Expressed TCRB transcripts got sequenced, as all isolated RNA was reverse transcribed. Measured with immunoSEQ multiplex PCR; TCRdb has only the in-frame clones, and not every one. The table lists about 140,000 clones, around 7% of them singletons, with around 1.5% in the top ten. J was trimmed by 4 bases and V by 6 bases; bases with no gene match: 7. The germline CDR1 and CDR2 sequences are MDHEN and SYDVKM. The CDR3 totals 14 residues. The table lists this clone with many counts. Its antigen is unidentified. The sequence came from a woman under 40 in good health. Sequencing was carried out using central memory CD4+ T cells from blood. The V and J genes are TRBV28 and TRBJ2-3, with 7 bases identical to TRBD1. In nucleotides, the CDR3 is TGTGCCAGCAGGGAGACAGGGTGGGCAGATACGCAGTATTTT. Protein: CASRETGWADTQYF.